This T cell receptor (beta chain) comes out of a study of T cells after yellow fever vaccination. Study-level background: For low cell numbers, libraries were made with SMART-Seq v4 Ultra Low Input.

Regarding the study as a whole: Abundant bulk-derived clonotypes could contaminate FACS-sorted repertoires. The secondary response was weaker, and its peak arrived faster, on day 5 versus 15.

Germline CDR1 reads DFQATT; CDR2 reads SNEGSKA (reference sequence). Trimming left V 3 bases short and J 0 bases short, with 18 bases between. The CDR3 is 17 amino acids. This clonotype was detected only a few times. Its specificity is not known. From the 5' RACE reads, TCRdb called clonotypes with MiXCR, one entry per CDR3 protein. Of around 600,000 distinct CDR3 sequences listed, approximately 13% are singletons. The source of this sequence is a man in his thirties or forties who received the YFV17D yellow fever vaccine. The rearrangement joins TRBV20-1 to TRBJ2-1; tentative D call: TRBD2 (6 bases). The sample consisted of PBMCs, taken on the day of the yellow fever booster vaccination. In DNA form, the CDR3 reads TGCAGTGCTAGGGGGGGTGAGCGGCCCACCTCCTACAATGAGCAGTTCTTC. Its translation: CSARGGERPTSYNEQFF.